A selection of T cell receptor beta chains follows, all from one sample in a study of T cell repertoires in cytomegalovirus infection. For these receptors, no antigen is known. In TCRdb, the reads were re-called with MiXCR into one record per CDR3 protein. The sample carries approximately 1,000,000 distinct CDR3 sequences, around 31% recorded once. The source was cultured CD8+ T cells from PBMCs, collected from culture after CMV antigen stimulation. Every receptor here comes from a human donor in good health (CMV status not recorded). Some clones in this sample may be carry-over from other donors' samples. Each CDR3 is given with its conserved first and last residue. A D gene is named only where the DNA matches it firmly. Expanded clones get a size class; other rows say once, few or many, or leave the size out.

CDR3nt: TGCGCCAGCAGTGAGTACAGTTCTGAAGCTTTCTTT; CDR3aa: CASSEYSSEAFF; abundance: NA; j_gene: TRBJ1-1; d_gene: NA; v_gene: TRBV10-2
CDR3nt: TGTGCCAGTATCGGGGTGGCTAGCGGGGGACTGGAGACCCAGTACTTC; CDR3aa: CASIGVASGGLETQYF; abundance: few; j_gene: TRBJ2-5; d_gene: TRBD2; v_gene: TRBV19
CDR3nt: TGTGCCAGCAGGTTTCGGACAGGGGGCGTAGATACGCAGTATTTT; CDR3aa: CASRFRTGGVDTQYF; abundance: NA; j_gene: TRBJ2-3; d_gene: TRBD1; v_gene: TRBV5-4
CDR3nt: TGTGCCAGCAGCTTATTTGGACTAGCGGGCACAGATACGCAGTATTTT; CDR3aa: CASSLFGLAGTDTQYF; abundance: many; j_gene: TRBJ2-3; d_gene: TRBD2; v_gene: TRBV7-6
CDR3nt: TGTGCCAGTTTCCAGGTTGGGGTCTTGGATGGCTACACCTTC; CDR3aa: CASFQVGVLDGYTF; abundance: NA; j_gene: TRBJ1-2; d_gene: NA; v_gene: TRBV19
CDR3nt: TGCGCCAGCAGCCAAGATTGGGGGGAGGCCTATGGCTACACCTTC; CDR3aa: CASSQDWGEAYGYTF; abundance: NA; j_gene: TRBJ1-2; d_gene: NA; v_gene: TRBV4-3
CDR3nt: TGTGCCAGCAGTTTGTCGGTACACGGGGAGCTGTTTTTT; CDR3aa: CASSLSVHGELFF; abundance: NA; j_gene: TRBJ2-2; d_gene: NA; v_gene: TRBV27
CDR3nt: TGTGCCAGCAGTTTTCTCCCAGGCAGGCCCACTAGCACAGATACGCAGTATTTT; CDR3aa: CASSFLPGRPTSTDTQYF; abundance: many; j_gene: TRBJ2-3; d_gene: NA; v_gene: TRBV12-3/TRBV12-4
CDR3nt: TGTGCCAGCCGGACAGGGGGCAATTTGGAGCAGTACTTC; CDR3aa: CASRTGGNLEQYF; abundance: NA; j_gene: TRBJ2-7; d_gene: TRBD1; v_gene: TRBV7-9
CDR3nt: TGTGCCAGCAGCTTAAGGTCAGGGGGGGCCACTGAAGCTTTCTTT; CDR3aa: CASSLRSGGATEAFF; abundance: many; j_gene: TRBJ1-1; d_gene: TRBD1; v_gene: TRBV7-6
CDR3nt: TGTGCCAGCAGTGACCGACAGGGCCTAGGAGTCAGCAATCAGCCCCAGCATTTT; CDR3aa: CASSDRQGLGVSNQPQHF; abundance: few; j_gene: TRBJ1-5; d_gene: TRBD1; v_gene: TRBV6-1
CDR3nt: TGTGTCAGTCGGGACAGGGGGATGATGGAAGAGACCCAGTACTTC; CDR3aa: CVSRDRGMMEETQYF; abundance: NA; j_gene: TRBJ2-5; d_gene: TRBD1; v_gene: TRBV12-3/TRBV12-4
CDR3nt: TGCGCCAGCAGCCACCGGGACAGATCAGACAATGAGCAGTTCTTC; CDR3aa: CASSHRDRSDNEQFF; abundance: NA; j_gene: TRBJ2-1; d_gene: TRBD1; v_gene: TRBV4-1
CDR3nt: TGTGCCAGCATCGGCTCTTGGGGCACACGGAATTCACCCCTCCACTTT; CDR3aa: CASIGSWGTRNSPLHF; abundance: NA; j_gene: TRBJ1-6; d_gene: NA; v_gene: TRBV6-9
CDR3nt: TGTGCCAGCAGTGACAACGGAGCGGGCACCTTC; CDR3aa: CASSDNGAGTF; abundance: few; j_gene: TRBJ1-2; d_gene: NA; v_gene: TRBV6-4
CDR3nt: TGTGCCAGCAGTGAGGACGGAGCTAACTATGGCTACACCTTC; CDR3aa: CASSEDGANYGYTF; abundance: NA; j_gene: TRBJ1-2; d_gene: NA; v_gene: TRBV6-1
CDR3nt: TGTGCCAGCAGCTTAGGAGTAGCGGGGGCTCTTTTCACAGATACGCAGTATTTT; CDR3aa: CASSLGVAGALFTDTQYF; abundance: NA; j_gene: TRBJ2-3; d_gene: TRBD2; v_gene: TRBV7-6
CDR3nt: TGTGCCAGCAGCCCCGGGACAGGCAGCTCTGGGGCCAACGTCCTGACTTTC; CDR3aa: CASSPGTGSSGANVLTF; abundance: NA; j_gene: TRBJ2-6; d_gene: TRBD1; v_gene: TRBV7-9
CDR3nt: TGTGCCAGCAGCTTAGGGGAATTCGGGCAGCCCCAGCATTTT; CDR3aa: CASSLGEFGQPQHF; abundance: few; j_gene: TRBJ1-5; d_gene: NA; v_gene: TRBV7-2
CDR3nt: TGTGCCAGGGTTTCCGGGACAGGGCCTGGAGATACGCAGTATTTT; CDR3aa: CARVSGTGPGDTQYF; abundance: NA; j_gene: TRBJ2-3; d_gene: TRBD1; v_gene: TRBV2
CDR3nt: TGTGCCAGCAGTTTCCAGGTTAGCTCTGGGGCCAACGTCCTGACTTTC; CDR3aa: CASSFQVSSGANVLTF; abundance: few; j_gene: TRBJ2-6; d_gene: NA; v_gene: TRBV12-3/TRBV12-4
CDR3nt: TGTGCCAGCAGTCATCGGGGACAGGTCAATCAGCCCCAGCATTTT; CDR3aa: CASSHRGQVNQPQHF; abundance: NA; j_gene: TRBJ1-5; d_gene: TRBD1; v_gene: TRBV28
CDR3nt: TGCGCCAGCAGTGAGTCTAGGAAGGGACCCCTGGAGCAGTACTTC; CDR3aa: CASSESRKGPLEQYF; abundance: few; j_gene: TRBJ2-7; d_gene: NA; v_gene: TRBV10-2
CDR3nt: TGTGCCAGCGTGAACCAAGAGACCCAGTACTTC; CDR3aa: CASVNQETQYF; abundance: few; j_gene: TRBJ2-5; d_gene: NA; v_gene: TRBV6-1
CDR3nt: TGCAGCGGATCGATGTCGAACAATGAGCAGTTCTTC; CDR3aa: CSGSMSNNEQFF; abundance: once; j_gene: TRBJ2-1; d_gene: NA; v_gene: TRBV29-1
CDR3nt: TGTGCCATCAGTGAGACTTGGAACACTGAAGCTTTCTTT; CDR3aa: CAISETWNTEAFF; abundance: once; j_gene: TRBJ1-1; d_gene: NA; v_gene: TRBV10-3
CDR3nt: TGTGCCAGCAGTTGGGGACAGGGCAATCAGCCCCAGCATTTT; CDR3aa: CASSWGQGNQPQHF; abundance: many; j_gene: TRBJ1-5; d_gene: TRBD1; v_gene: TRBV27
CDR3nt: TGTGCCAGCAGTTATACAGCGGGGGGGAGCACAGATACGCAGTATTTT; CDR3aa: CASSYTAGGSTDTQYF; abundance: few; j_gene: TRBJ2-3; d_gene: TRBD2; v_gene: TRBV6-5
CDR3nt: TGCGCCAGCAGTGAGGGGACAGGGTGGGTACAGAATAATTCACCCCTCCACTTT; CDR3aa: CASSEGTGWVQNNSPLHF; abundance: few; j_gene: TRBJ1-6; d_gene: TRBD1; v_gene: TRBV10-2
CDR3nt: TGTGCCAGCAGCTCAGGGGGACTAGCGGGGAGCAAAAACATTCAGTACTTC; CDR3aa: CASSSGGLAGSKNIQYF; abundance: many; j_gene: TRBJ2-4; d_gene: TRBD2; v_gene: TRBV7-6
CDR3nt: TGTGCCAGCAGCTTGGACGGACAGGGGGTACCCTATGGCTACACCTTC; CDR3aa: CASSLDGQGVPYGYTF; abundance: NA; j_gene: TRBJ1-2; d_gene: TRBD1; v_gene: TRBV5-6
CDR3nt: TGTGCCAGCAGTGACTCGCAAGTTGATACGCAGTATTTT; CDR3aa: CASSDSQVDTQYF; abundance: NA; j_gene: TRBJ2-3; d_gene: NA; v_gene: TRBV27
CDR3nt: TGTGCCACCGCAGACAGGGAGAACACTGAAGCTTTCTTT; CDR3aa: CATADRENTEAFF; abundance: NA; j_gene: TRBJ1-1; d_gene: TRBD1; v_gene: TRBV15
CDR3nt: TGCAGTGCCACCTACGGTGGGTATAGCAATCAGCCCCAGCATTTT; CDR3aa: CSATYGGYSNQPQHF; abundance: NA; j_gene: TRBJ1-5; d_gene: NA; v_gene: TRBV20-1
CDR3nt: TGTGCCAGCAGCCCACTAGCGGTGGCGAATGAGCAGTTCTTC; CDR3aa: CASSPLAVANEQFF; abundance: many; j_gene: TRBJ2-1; d_gene: TRBD2; v_gene: TRBV7-6
CDR3nt: TGCGCCAGCAGCCAAGATGAAAGAGGGGGACTAGGCAATGAGCAGTTCTTC; CDR3aa: CASSQDERGGLGNEQFF; abundance: few; j_gene: TRBJ2-1; d_gene: TRBD2; v_gene: TRBV4-3